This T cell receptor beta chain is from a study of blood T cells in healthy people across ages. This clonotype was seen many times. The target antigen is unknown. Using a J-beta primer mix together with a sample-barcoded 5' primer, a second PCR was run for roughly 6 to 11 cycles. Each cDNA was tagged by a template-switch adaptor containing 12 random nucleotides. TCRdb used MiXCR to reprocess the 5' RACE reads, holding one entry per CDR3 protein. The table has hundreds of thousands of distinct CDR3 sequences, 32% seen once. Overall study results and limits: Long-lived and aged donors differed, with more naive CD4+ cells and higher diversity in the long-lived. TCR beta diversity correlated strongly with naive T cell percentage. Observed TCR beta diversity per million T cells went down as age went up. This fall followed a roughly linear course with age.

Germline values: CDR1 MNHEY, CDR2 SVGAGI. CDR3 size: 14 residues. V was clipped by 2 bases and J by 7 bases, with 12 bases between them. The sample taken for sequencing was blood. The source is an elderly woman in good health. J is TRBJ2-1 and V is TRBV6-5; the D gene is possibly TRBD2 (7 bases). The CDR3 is CASSYGGGRNEQFF. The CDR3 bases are TGTGCCAGCAGTTACGGCGGGGGCAGGAATGAGCAGTTCTTC.